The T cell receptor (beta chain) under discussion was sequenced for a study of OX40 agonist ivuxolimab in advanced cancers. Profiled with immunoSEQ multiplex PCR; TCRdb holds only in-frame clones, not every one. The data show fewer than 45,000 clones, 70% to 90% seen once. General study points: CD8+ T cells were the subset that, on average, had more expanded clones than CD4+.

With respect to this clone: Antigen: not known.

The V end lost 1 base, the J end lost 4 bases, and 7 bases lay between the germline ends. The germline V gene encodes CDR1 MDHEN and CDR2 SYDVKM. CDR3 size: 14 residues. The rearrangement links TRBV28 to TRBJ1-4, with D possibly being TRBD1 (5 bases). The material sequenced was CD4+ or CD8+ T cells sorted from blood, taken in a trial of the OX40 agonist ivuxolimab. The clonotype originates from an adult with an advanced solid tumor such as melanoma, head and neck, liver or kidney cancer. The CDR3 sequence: CASSLFGGNEKLFF. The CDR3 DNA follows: TGTGCCAGCAGTTTATTTGGGGGTAATGAAAAACTGTTTTTT.